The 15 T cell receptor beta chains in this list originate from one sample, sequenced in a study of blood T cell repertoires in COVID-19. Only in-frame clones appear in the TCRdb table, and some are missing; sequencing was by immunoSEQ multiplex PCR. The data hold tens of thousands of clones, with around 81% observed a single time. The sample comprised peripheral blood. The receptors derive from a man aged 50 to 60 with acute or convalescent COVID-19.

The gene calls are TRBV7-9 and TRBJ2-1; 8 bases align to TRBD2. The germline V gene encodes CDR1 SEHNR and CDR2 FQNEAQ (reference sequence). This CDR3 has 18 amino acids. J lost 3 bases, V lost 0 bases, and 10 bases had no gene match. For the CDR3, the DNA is TGTGCCAGCAGCTTAGCGGAGGGACTAGAGTATTTCTACAATGAGCAGTTCTTC. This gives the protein CASSLAEGLEYFYNEQFF.

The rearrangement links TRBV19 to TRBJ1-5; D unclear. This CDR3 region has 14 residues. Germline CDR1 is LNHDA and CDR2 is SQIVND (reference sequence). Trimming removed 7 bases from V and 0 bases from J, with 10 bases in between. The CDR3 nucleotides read TGTGCCAGTAACCGACGGGATAGCAATCAGCCCCAGCATTTT. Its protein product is CASNRRDSNQPQHF. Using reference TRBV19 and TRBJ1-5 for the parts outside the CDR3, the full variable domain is DGGITQSPKYLFRKEGQNVTLSCEQNLNHDAMYWYRQDPGQGLRLIYYSQIVNDFQKGDIAEGYSVSREKKESFPLTVTSAQKNPTAFYLCASNRRDSNQPQHFGDGTRLSIL.

The CDR3 DNA is TGTGCCAGCAGCCAAGTGGGGCCCCCTGAAAAACTGTTTTTT. Protein sequence: CASSQVGPPEKLFF. The chain links TRBV3-1 (or the pseudogene TRBV3-2) to TRBJ1-4, with a weak D call TRBD1 (5 bases). This CDR3 is 14 amino acids long. Germline V gene lookup returns CDR1 LGHDT and CDR2 YNNKEL (reference sequence). Trimming cost V 1 base and J 7 bases, with 10 bases left between them.

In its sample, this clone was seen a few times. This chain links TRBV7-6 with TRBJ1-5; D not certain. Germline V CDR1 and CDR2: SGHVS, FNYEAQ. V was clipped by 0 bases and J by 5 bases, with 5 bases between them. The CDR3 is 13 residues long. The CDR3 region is CASSLAPDQPQHF. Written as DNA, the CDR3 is TGTGCCAGCAGCTTAGCCCCCGATCAGCCCCAGCATTTT. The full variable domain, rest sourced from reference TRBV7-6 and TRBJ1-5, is GAGVSQSPRYKVTKRGQDVALRCDPISGHVSLYWYRQALGQGPEFLTYFNYEAQQDKSGLPNDRFSAERPEGSISTLTIQRTEQRDSAMYRCASSLAPDQPQHFGDGTRLSIL.

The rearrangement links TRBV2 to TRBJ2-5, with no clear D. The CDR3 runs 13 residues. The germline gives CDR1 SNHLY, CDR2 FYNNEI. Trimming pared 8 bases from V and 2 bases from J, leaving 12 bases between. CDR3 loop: CASGPTLQETQYF. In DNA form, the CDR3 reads TGTGCCAGCGGTCCTACTTTGCAAGAGACCCAGTACTTC.

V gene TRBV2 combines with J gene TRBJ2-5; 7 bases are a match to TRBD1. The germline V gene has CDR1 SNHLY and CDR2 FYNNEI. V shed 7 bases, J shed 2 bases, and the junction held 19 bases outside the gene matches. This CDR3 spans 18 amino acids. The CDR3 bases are TGTGCCAGCAACTCAGTGGGTGGGGACAGCGTAGGGCAAGAGACCCAGTACTTC. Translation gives CASNSVGGDSVGQETQYF.

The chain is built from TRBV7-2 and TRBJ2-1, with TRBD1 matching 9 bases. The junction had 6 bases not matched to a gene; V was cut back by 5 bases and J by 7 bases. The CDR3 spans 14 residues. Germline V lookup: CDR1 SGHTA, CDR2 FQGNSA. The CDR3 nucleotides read TGTGCCAGCAGCCTTGGGACAGGGCAAAATGAGCAGTTCTTC. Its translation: CASSLGTGQNEQFF.

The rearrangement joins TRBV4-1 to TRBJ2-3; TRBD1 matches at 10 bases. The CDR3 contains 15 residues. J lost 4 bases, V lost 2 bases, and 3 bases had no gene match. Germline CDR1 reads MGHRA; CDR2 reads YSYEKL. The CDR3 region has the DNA TGCGCCAGCAGCCAATCGGGACAGGGGTCAGATACGCAGTATTTT. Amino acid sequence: CASSQSGQGSDTQYF.

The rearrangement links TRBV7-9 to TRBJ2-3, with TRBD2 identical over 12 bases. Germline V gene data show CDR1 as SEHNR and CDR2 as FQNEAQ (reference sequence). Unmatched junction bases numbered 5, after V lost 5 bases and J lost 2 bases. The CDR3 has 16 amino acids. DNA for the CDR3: TGTGCCAGCAGCCCAGGACTAGCGGGGTACACAGATACGCAGTATTTT. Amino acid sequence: CASSPGLAGYTDTQYF.

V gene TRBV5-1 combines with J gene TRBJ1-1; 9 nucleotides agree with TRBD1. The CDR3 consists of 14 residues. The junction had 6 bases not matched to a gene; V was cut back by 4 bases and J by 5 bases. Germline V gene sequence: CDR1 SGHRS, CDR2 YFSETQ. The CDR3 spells CASSRQGVGTEAFF. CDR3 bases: TGCGCCAGCAGCAGACAGGGGGTAGGGACTGAAGCTTTCTTT.

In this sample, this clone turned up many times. The DNA for the CDR3 is TGTGCCAGCAGTGAAAATATCCGGCGGCAGCATTTT. This sequence encodes CASSENIRRQHF. V is TRBV2 and J is TRBJ1-5; D call uncertain. The CDR3 totals 12 residues. Germline loops: CDR1 SNHLY, CDR2 FYNNEI. V was trimmed by 2 bases and J by 13 bases, leaving 12 bases between them.

This chain's CDR3 is CASSKTGGADTQYF. Here the CDR3 DNA reads TGTGCCAGCAGCAAAACAGGGGGCGCAGATACGCAGTATTTT. This chain connects TRBV7-3 to TRBJ2-3; 9 nucleotides line up with TRBD1. V dropped 5 bases and J dropped 4; count of bases not matched to a gene: 4. There are 14 residues in the CDR3. Germline lookup yields CDR1 SGHTA and CDR2 FQGTGA. The full variable domain, completed using reference TRBV7-3 and TRBJ2-3, is GAGVSQTPSNKVTEKGKYVELRCDPISGHTALYWYRQSLGQGPEFLIYFQGTGAADDSGLPNDRFFAVRPEGSVSTLKIQRTERGDSAVYLCASSKTGGADTQYFGPGTRLTVL.

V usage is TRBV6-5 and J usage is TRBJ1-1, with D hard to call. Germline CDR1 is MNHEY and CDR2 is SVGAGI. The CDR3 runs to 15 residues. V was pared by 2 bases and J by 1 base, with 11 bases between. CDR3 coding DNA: TGTGCCAGCAGTTACAGTTCCGGAGGGAACACTGAAGCTTTCTTT. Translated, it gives CASSYSSGGNTEAFF.

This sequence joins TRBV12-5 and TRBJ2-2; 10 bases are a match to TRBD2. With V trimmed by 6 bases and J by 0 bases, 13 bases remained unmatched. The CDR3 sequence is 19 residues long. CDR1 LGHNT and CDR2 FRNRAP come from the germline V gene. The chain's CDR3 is CASGRSSGGRRTNTGELFF. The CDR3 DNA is TGTGCTAGTGGAAGGAGTAGCGGGGGGCGTAGAACGAACACCGGGGAGCTGTTTTTT.

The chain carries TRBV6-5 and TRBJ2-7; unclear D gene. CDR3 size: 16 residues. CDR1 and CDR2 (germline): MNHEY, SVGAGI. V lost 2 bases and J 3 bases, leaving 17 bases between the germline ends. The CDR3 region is CASSYERWANRYEQYF. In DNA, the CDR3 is TGTGCCAGCAGTTACGAACGCTGGGCAAATCGCTACGAGCAGTACTTC.